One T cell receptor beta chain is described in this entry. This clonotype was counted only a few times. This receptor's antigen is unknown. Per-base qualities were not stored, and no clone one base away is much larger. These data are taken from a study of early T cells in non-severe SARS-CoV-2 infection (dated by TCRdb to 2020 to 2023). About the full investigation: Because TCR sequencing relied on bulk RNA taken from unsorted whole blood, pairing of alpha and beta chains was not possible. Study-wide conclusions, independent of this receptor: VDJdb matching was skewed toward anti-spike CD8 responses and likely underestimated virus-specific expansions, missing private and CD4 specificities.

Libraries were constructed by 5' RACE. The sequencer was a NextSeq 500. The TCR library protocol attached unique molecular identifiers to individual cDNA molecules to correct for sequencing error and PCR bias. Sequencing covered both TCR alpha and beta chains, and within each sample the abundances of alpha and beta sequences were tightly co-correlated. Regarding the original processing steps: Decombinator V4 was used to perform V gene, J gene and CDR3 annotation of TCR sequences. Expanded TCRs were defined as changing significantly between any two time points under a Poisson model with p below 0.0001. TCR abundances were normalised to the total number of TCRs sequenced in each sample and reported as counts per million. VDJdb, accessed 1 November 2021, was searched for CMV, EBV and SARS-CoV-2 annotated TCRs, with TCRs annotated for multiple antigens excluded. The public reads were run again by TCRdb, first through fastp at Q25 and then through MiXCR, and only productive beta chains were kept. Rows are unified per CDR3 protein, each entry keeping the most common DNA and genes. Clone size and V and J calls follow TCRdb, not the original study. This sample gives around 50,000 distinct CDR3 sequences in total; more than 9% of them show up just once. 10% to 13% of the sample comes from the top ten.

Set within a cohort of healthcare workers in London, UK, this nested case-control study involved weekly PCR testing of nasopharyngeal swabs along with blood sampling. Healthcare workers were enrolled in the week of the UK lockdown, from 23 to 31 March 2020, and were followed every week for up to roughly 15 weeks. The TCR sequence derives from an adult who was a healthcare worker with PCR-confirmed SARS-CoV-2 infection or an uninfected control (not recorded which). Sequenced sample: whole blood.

The CDR3 protein: CASSPTGDSNSPLHF. In nucleotides, the sequence is TGTGCCAGCAGCCCGACAGGAGATTCTAATTCACCCCTCCACTTT. The chain is assembled from TRBV11-2 and TRBJ1-6; the D segment could be TRBD1, given 6 matching bases. V and J lose 5 bases and 6 bases, and a span of 14 bases separates them. Counted from cysteine to phenylalanine, this CDR3 has 15 amino acids. Kept here is only the CDR3 DNA, which spans 45 bases and is read in frame from base 1. The germline V gene specifies SGHAT as CDR1 and FQNNGV as CDR2.